Sequencing of this T cell receptor (beta chain) was carried out in a study of T cells in Graves' hyperthyroidism and ophthalmopathy. The CDR3 is 15 residues long. CDR1 is SEHNR and CDR2 is FQNEAQ in the germline V gene (reference sequence). The V gene lost 6 bases and the J gene lost 2 bases, with 13 bases spanning the gap. Authors of the study amplified TCR beta CDR3 regions from RNA transcripts. A first-round RT-PCR of the TCR CDR3 used the HTBI primer set. Each CDR3 protein gets one entry after TCRdb re-called the multiplex PCR reads with MiXCR. The data hold about 500,000 distinct CDR3 sequences, with approximately 48% observed a single time.

The TCR was taken from an adult woman with Graves' disease, either hyperthyroidism or ophthalmopathy (not recorded which). The sequenced sample was peripheral blood or thyroid tissue (not recorded which). This sequence joins TRBV7-9 and TRBJ2-2, with D tentatively TRBD2 (5 bases). The CDR3 here is CASRPRAVNTGELFF. In nucleotides, the CDR3 is TGTGCCAGCAGACCACGAGCGGTCAACACCGGGGAGCTGTTTTTT.